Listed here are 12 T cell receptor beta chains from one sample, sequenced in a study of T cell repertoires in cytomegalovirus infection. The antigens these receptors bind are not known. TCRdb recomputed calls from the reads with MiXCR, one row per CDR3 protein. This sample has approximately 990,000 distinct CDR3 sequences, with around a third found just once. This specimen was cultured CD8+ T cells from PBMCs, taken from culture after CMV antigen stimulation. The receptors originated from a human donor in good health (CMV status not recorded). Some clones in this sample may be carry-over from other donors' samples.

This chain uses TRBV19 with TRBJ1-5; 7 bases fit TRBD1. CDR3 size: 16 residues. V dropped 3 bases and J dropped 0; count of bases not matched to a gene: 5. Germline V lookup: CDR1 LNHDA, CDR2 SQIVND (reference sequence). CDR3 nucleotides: TGTGCCAGTAGTATCCGGACAGGTCTTAGCAATCAGCCCCAGCATTTT. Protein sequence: CASSIRTGLSNQPQHF.

The CDR3 sequence: CASSYANMNTEAFF. In DNA, the CDR3 is TGTGCCAGCAGTTACGCTAACATGAACACTGAAGCTTTCTTT. The chain employs TRBV6-6 and TRBJ1-1; D not certain. Trimming took off 2 bases at V and 0 bases at J, with 7 bases between the two ends. The CDR3 sequence is 14 residues long. Germline V gene data show CDR1 as MNHNY and CDR2 as SVGAGI (reference sequence).

The CDR3 region has the DNA TGTGCCATCAGTGAGCCAACTCTGGAGGAAAAACTGTTTTTT. Amino acids: CAISEPTLEEKLFF. This rearrangement joins TRBV10-3 to TRBJ1-4; no clear D gene. There are 14 residues in the CDR3. The V and J ends lost 2 bases and 8 bases respectively, with 12 bases between them. Germline CDR1 and CDR2: ENHRY and SYGVKD.

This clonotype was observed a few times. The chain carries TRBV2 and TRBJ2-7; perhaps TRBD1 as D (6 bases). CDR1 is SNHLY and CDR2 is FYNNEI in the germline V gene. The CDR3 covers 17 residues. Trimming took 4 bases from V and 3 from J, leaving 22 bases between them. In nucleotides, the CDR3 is TGTGCCAGCAGTGGCCTCCTCAGAGGGACACTCGACTACGAGCAGTACTTC. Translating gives CASSGLLRGTLDYEQYF. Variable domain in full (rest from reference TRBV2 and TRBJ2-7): EPEVTQTPSHQVTQMGQEVILRCVPISNHLYFYWYRQILGQKVEFLVSFYNNEISEKSEIFDDQFSVERPDGSNFTLKIRSTKLEDSAMYFCASSGLLRGTLDYEQYFGPGTRLTVT.

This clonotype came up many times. The chain's CDR3 is CASSTVEGGKTEAFF. CDR3 bases: TGTGCCAGCAGTACTGTCGAGGGGGGCAAGACTGAAGCTTTCTTT. The chain has TRBV28 and TRBJ1-1, with a weak D call TRBD1 (6 bases). The CDR3 totals 15 residues. Germline lookup yields CDR1 MDHEN and CDR2 SYDVKM. Trimming left V 5 bases short and J 5 bases short, with 18 bases between. Together with reference TRBV28 and TRBJ1-1, the CDR3 gives the full variable domain: DVKVTQSSRYLVKRTGEKVFLECVQDMDHENMFWYRQDPGLGLRLIYFSYDVKMKEKGDIPEGYSVSREKKERFSLILESASTNQTSMYLCASSTVEGGKTEAFFGQGTRLTVV.

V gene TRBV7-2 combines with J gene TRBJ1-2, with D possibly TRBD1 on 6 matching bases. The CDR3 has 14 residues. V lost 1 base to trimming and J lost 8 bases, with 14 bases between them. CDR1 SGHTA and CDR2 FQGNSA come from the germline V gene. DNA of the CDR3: TGTGCCAGCAGCTTAGGGACAGTCGAGGTCGGCTACACCTTC. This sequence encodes CASSLGTVEVGYTF.

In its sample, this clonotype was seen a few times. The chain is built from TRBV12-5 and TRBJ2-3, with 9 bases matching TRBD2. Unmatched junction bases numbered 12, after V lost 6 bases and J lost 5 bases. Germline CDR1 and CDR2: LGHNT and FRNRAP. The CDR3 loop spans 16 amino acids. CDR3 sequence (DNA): TGTGCTAGTGGGGTCGGGACTAGCCTGGCGGGAGATACGCAGTATTTT. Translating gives CASGVGTSLAGDTQYF.

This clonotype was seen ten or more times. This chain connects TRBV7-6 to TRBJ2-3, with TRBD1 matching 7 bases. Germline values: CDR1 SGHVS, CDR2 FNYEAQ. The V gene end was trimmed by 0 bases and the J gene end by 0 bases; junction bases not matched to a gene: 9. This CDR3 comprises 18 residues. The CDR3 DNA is TGTGCCAGCAGCTTAGCGCTAGGACAGGAGCTTAGCACAGATACGCAGTATTTT. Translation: CASSLALGQELSTDTQYF.

The CDR3 DNA follows: TGTGTCAGCAGCCCAGGGACACTAAAGAACGAGCAGTACGTC. It codes for CVSSPGTLKNEQYV. This sequence joins TRBV7-2 and TRBJ2-7; weak D call: TRBD1 (6 bases). The CDR3 length is 14 residues. Germline assignment: CDR1 SGHTA and CDR2 FQGNSA.

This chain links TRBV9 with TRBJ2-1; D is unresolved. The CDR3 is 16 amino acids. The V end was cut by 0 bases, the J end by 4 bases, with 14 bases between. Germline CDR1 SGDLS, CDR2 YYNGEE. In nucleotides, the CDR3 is TGTGCCAGCAGCGTAGAGGGCAGAGGACCTTACAATGAGCAGTTCTTC. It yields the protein CASSVEGRGPYNEQFF.

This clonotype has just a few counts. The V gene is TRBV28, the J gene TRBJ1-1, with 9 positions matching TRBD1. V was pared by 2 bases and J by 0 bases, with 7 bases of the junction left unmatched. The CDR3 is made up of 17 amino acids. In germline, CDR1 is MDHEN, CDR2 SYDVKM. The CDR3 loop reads CASSLTGTGIMNTEAFF. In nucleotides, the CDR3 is TGTGCCAGCAGTTTAACCGGGACAGGGATCATGAACACTGAAGCTTTCTTT. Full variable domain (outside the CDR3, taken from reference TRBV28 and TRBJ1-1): DVKVTQSSRYLVKRTGEKVFLECVQDMDHENMFWYRQDPGLGLRLIYFSYDVKMKEKGDIPEGYSVSREKKERFSLILESASTNQTSMYLCASSLTGTGIMNTEAFFGQGTRLTVV.

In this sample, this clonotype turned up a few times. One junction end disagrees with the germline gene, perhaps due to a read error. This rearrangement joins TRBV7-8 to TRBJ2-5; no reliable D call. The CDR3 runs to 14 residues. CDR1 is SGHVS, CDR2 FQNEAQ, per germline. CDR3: CASSSAKGQGTQYF. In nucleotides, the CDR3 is TGTGCCAGCAGCTCTGCGAAGGGTCAAGGGACCCAGTACTTC.